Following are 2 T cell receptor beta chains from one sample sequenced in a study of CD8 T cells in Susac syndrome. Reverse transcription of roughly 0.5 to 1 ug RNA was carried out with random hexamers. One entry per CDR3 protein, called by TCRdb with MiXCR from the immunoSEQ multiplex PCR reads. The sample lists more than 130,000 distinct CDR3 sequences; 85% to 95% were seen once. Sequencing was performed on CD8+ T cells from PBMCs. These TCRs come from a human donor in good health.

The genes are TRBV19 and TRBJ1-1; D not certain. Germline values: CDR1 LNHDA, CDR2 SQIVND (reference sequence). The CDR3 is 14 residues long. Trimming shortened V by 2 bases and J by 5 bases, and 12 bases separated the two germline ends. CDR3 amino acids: CASSITSKTTEAFF. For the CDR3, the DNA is TGTGCCAGTAGTATAACCAGCAAGACTACTGAAGCTTTCTTT.

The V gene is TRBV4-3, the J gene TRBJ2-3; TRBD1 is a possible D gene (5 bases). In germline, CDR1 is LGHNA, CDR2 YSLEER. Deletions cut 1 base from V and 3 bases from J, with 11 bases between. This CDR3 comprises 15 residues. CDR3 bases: TGCGCCAGCAGCCAAGGCCAGGGTCCTACAGATACGCAGTATTTT. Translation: CASSQGQGPTDTQYF.